A selection of T cell receptor beta chains follows, all from one sample in a study of blood T cell repertoires in COVID-19. Sequencing was performed with immunoSEQ multiplex PCR; in TCRdb, only in-frame clones are kept and a portion is missing. The sample lists 150,000 or so clones; roughly 80% were seen once. The sample taken for sequencing was peripheral blood. All receptors come from a woman aged 60-75 years with acute or convalescent COVID-19. Each CDR3 is given without its conserved first and last residue.

V,CDR3
TRBV6-5,ASSSLGQGGYGYT
TRBV12-3/TRBV12-4,ASSSQINEKLF
TRBV5-6,ASSGTSASSYNEQF
TRBV28,ASTPQTGLYGYT
TRBV6-4,ASSAQGPPGELF
TRBV30,ASETGNRALH
TRBV7-2,ASSSMTARGGSPLH
TRBV5-4,ASSLRQGAWVANYGYT
TRBV2,ASSALPGQGVKSRY
TRBV7-2,ASSLTNNSPLH
TRBV27,ASSPDLGRGNGYT
TRBV5-8,ASSLAGGAANTGELF
TRBV27,ASRASEGNEKLF
TRBV18,ASSRGQGELNSPLH
TRBV18,ASSPRTVGSTNEKLF
TRBV11-3,ASSRDSDTQY
TRBV7-9,ASSTRTGRNTTEAF
TRBV7-2,ASSPGLAGGINTGELF
TRBV3-1/TRBV3-2,ASSQGQGALNYGYT
TRBV12-3/TRBV12-4,TSSPPGIETQY
TRBV2,ASNLAANEQY
TRBV7-9,ASSLSTTGINEKLF
TRBV10-1,ASSGRQGPLARPYNEQF
TRBV7-7,ASSLGTAGADTQY
TRBV19,ASNLLGRVWPQH
TRBV5-1,ASKAREGELYGYT
TRBV5-8,ASSVAGGYSNQPQH
TRBV18,ASSTDQNSPLH
TRBV9,ASSMLTGHGELF
TRBV18,ASSPLTRNTEAF
TRBV5-1,ASSGGGLDTEAF
TRBV13,ASRRGGTSYEQY